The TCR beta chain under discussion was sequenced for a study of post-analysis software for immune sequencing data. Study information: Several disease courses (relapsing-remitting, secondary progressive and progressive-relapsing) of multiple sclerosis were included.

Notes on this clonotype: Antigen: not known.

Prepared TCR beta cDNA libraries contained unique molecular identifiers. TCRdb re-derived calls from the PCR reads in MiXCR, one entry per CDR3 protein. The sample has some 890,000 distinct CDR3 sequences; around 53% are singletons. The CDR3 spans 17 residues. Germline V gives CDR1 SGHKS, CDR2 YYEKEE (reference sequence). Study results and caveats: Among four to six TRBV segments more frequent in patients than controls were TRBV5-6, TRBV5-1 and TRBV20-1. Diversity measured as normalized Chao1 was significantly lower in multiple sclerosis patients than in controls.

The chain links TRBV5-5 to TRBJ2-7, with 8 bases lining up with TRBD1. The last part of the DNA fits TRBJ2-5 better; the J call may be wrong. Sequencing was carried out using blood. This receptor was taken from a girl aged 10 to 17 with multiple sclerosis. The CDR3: CASSPGPGQDYQETQYF. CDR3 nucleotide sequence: TGTGCCAGCAGCCCCGGCCCGGGACAGGACTACCAAGAGACCCAGTACTTC.